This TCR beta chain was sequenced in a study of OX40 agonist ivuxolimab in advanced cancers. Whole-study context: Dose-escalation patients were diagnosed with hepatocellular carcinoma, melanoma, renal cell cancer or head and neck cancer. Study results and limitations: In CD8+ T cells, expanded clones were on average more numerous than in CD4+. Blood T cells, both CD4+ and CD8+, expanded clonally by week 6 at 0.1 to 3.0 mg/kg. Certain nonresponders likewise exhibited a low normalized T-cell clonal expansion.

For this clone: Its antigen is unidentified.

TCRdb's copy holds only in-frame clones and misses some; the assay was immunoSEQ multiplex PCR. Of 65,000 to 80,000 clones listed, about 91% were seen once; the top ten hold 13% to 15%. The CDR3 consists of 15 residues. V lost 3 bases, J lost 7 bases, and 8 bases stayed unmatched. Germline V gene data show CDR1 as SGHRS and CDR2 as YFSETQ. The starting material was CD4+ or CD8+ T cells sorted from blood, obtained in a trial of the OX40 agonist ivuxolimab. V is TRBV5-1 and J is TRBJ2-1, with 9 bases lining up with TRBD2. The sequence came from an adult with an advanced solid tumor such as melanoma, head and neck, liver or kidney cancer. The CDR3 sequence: CASSYAGGLGNEQFF. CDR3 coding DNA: TGCGCCAGCAGCTATGCGGGAGGGTTGGGTAATGAGCAGTTCTTC.